A selection of T cell receptor beta chains follows, all from one sample in a study of blood T cell repertoires in COVID-19. TCRdb keeps only in-frame clones here, not all; method: immunoSEQ multiplex PCR. The data hold approximately 500,000 clones, with 70% to 90% observed a single time. Sequenced sample: PBMCs or T cells enriched from blood (not recorded which). These receptors all come from a woman between 40 and 55 years old who had recovered from COVID-19. The CDR3 runs from the conserved cysteine through the conserved F or W. The D gene is left open where the match is weak. Some rows mark clone size as missing; the rest say once, few, many or name a class of expanded clone.

j_gene | d_gene | abundance | v_gene | CDR3nt | CDR3aa
TRBJ2-1 | . | . | TRBV15 | TGTGCCACCAGCAGAAAACGGGGCTACAATGAGCAGTTCTTC | CATSRKRGYNEQFF
TRBJ2-5 | TRBD2 | . | TRBV5-4 | TGTGCCAGCAGCCCTAGACTAGCGGGAGGACCATACCAAGAGACCCAGTACTTC | CASSPRLAGGPYQETQYF
TRBJ1-2 | . | . | TRBV20-1 | TGCAGTGCTAGTACCGAGGGCGGGGGGACCTATGGCTACACCTTC | CSASTEGGGTYGYTF
TRBJ1-5 | . | . | TRBV27 | TGTGCCAGCAGTTCTTCTTGGGGAGAGAAGACTCAGCCCCAGCATTTT | CASSSSWGEKTQPQHF
TRBJ2-3 | . | . | TRBV11-3 | TGTGCCAGCAGCACCCAGGGGAGCACAGATACGCAGTATTTT | CASSTQGSTDTQYF
TRBJ1-1 | TRBD1 | . | TRBV10-3 | TGTGCCATCAGTGTATCGGACAGGGTAGACACTGAAGCTTTCTTT | CAISVSDRVDTEAFF
TRBJ1-1 | . | . | TRBV7-9 | TGTGCCAGCAGCTTAGAACGGGGTTATCGGGGTGAAGCTTTCTTT | CASSLERGYRGEAFF
TRBJ2-3 | TRBD2 | . | TRBV10-1 | TGCGCCAGCAGTGATGGGCGGGAGGGCCAAGATACGCAGTATTTT | CASSDGREGQDTQYF
TRBJ1-4 | TRBD1 | . | TRBV5-1 | TGCGCCAGCAGGTCAACAGGGGGCACTGAAAAACTGTTTTTT | CASRSTGGTEKLFF
TRBJ1-2 | . | . | TRBV6-6 | TGTGCCAGCAGTTACGGGGGGGAAGGCTACACCTTC | CASSYGGEGYTF
TRBJ2-7 | . | . | TRBV18 | TGTGCCAGCTCACCAACAAGTATTGTGGCAGCGTACGAGCAGTACTTC | CASSPTSIVAAYEQYF
TRBJ1-2 | . | . | TRBV25-1 | TGTGCCAGCAGTGAGGCCAGATTCTATGGCTACACCTTC | CASSEARFYGYTF
TRBJ1-2 | . | . | TRBV9 | TGTGCCAGCAGCCTCTCGACAGATACTAACTATGGCTACACCTTC | CASSLSTDTNYGYTF
TRBJ2-3 | TRBD2 | . | TRBV18 | TGTGCCAGCTCATCACAACTAGCGGGAGAACCAGATACGCAGTATTTT | CASSSQLAGEPDTQYF
TRBJ2-3 | TRBD2 | . | TRBV7-9 | TGTGCCAGCAGCTTAGTGGGTTTAAGCGGGATTTACGATACGCAGTATTTT | CASSLVGLSGIYDTQYF
TRBJ1-1 | . | . | TRBV25-1 | TGTGCCAGCAGTGCGGGACATCTGAACACTGAAGCTTTCTTT | CASSAGHLNTEAFF
TRBJ2-5 | . | once | TRBV7-9 | TGTGCCAGCAGCTTTTGGGTCGCAAGCGGCGAGACCCAGTACTTC | CASSFWVASGETQYF
TRBJ1-5 | TRBD1 | . | TRBV3-1/TRBV3-2 | TGTGCCAGCAGCCTAGGACAGGGGTCTCAGCCCCAGCATTTT | CASSLGQGSQPQHF
TRBJ2-7 | TRBD2 | . | TRBV7-9 | TGTGCCAGCAGCCAGGGACTAGCGGGAGGTGAGCAGTACTTC | CASSQGLAGGEQYF
TRBJ1-4 | . | . | TRBV4-1 | TGCGCCAGCAGCCATCAGGGCAGAAAGTTTAATGAAAAACTGTTTTTT | CASSHQGRKFNEKLFF
TRBJ2-1 | TRBD2 | . | TRBV24-1 | TGTGCCACCAGTGACCCGGGACAGGGTGGACTAGCGGGAGTGGGTGAGCAGTTCTTC | CATSDPGQGGLAGVGEQFF
TRBJ1-1 | . | . | TRBV7-9 | TGTGCCAGCAGCCCTAGTTCCGCGGGGCGCACTGAAGCTTTCTTT | CASSPSSAGRTEAFF
TRBJ1-5 | TRBD1 | . | TRBV10-2 | TGCGCCAGCAGCGCCCCGTCCTCGGCAGGGGGCGGGCAGCCCCAGCATTTT | CASSAPSSAGGGQPQHF
TRBJ2-2 | TRBD2 | . | TRBV4-3 | TGCGCCAGCAGCCCTAGCGGGAACACCGGGGAGCTGTTTTTT | CASSPSGNTGELFF
TRBJ2-7 | TRBD2 | . | TRBV7-9 | TGTGCCAGCAGCTTAGGGGTTAGCGGGAGATCCGAGCAGTACTTC | CASSLGVSGRSEQYF
TRBJ2-7 | TRBD2 | few | TRBV28 | TGTGCCACCTTCAGGGCTAGCGGGAGGGCCCTCAGGTACGAGCAGTACTTC | CATFRASGRALRYEQYF
TRBJ2-7 | TRBD1 | . | TRBV19 | TGTGCCAGTAGTATTGCGGACAGGGGCTACGAGCAGTACTTC | CASSIADRGYEQYF
TRBJ2-7 | . | . | TRBV7-2 | TGTGCCAGCAGCTTAGACAGGGCTCGTTCCTACGAGCAGTACTTC | CASSLDRARSYEQYF
TRBJ1-1 | . | . | TRBV30 | TGTGCCTGGAGTGGAACAGGATTGAACACTGAAGCTTTCTTT | CAWSGTGLNTEAFF
TRBJ2-5 | TRBD2 | . | TRBV15 | TGTGCCACCAGCAGAGAAAGACTAGCGGGAGTTAGCCAAGAGACCCAGTACTTC | CATSRERLAGVSQETQYF
TRBJ2-2 | TRBD1 | . | TRBV9 | TGTGCCAGCAGCGTAGAACGGGACAGCCCCACCGGGGAGCTGTTTTTT | CASSVERDSPTGELFF
TRBJ2-1 | TRBD2 | . | TRBV29-1 | TGCAGCACCGCCGGGACTAGCGGGAGTGAGCAGTTCTTC | CSTAGTSGSEQFF
TRBJ1-4 | . | . | TRBV3-1/TRBV3-2 | TGTGCCAGCAGCCAATCATCCTCCGGTAATGAAAAACTGTTTTTT | CASSQSSSGNEKLFF
TRBJ1-6 | . | . | TRBV28 | TGTGCCAGCGATGAACAGGTTAATTCACCCCTCCACTTT | CASDEQVNSPLHF
TRBJ2-1 | . | once | TRBV5-1 | TGCGCCAGCAGCTTGACAGGATCCAACTCCTACAATGAGCAGTTCTTC | CASSLTGSNSYNEQFF
TRBJ1-4 | . | few | TRBV3-1/TRBV3-2 | TGTGCCAGCAGCCAAGACCTTGGGGCTGAAAAACTGTTTTTT | CASSQDLGAEKLFF
TRBJ1-1 | . | . | TRBV6-1 | TGTGCCAGCAGTGAATATAGGGGTCGTACTGAAGCTTTCTTT | CASSEYRGRTEAFF
TRBJ1-1 | TRBD1 | . | TRBV10-3 | TGTGCCATCAATGGACAGGGGAACACTGAAGCTTTCTTT | CAINGQGNTEAFF
TRBJ2-3 | TRBD2 | . | TRBV9 | TGTGCCAGCAGCTTTCAAAGCGGGAGGGCCGCAGATACGCAGTATTTT | CASSFQSGRAADTQYF
TRBJ1-2 | . | . | TRBV7-2 | TGTGCCAGCAGCTTCACGACTGGTGGCTACACCTTC | CASSFTTGGYTF
TRBJ2-5 | TRBD1 | . | TRBV19 | TGTGCCAGTAGTATTGGACAGGGGGTAATGTACCAAGAGACCCAGTACTTC | CASSIGQGVMYQETQYF
TRBJ2-7 | . | once | TRBV4-1 | TGCGCCAGCAGCCAAGGGGGAGGCAGAAACTCCTACGAGCAGTACTTC | CASSQGGGRNSYEQYF
TRBJ1-4 | . | . | TRBV7-9 | TGTGCCAGCAGCTCAGCTACAGGGCATAAACTGTTTTTT | CASSSATGHKLFF
TRBJ2-3 | . | . | TRBV29-1 | TGCAGCGTTGAATCGGTCCTAGACGCAGATACGCAGTATTTT | CSVESVLDADTQYF
TRBJ2-6 | TRBD1 | . | TRBV14 | TGTGCCAGCAGCCAAGTCGGGACAGGGATATCAGGGGCCAACGTCCTGACTTTC | CASSQVGTGISGANVLTF
TRBJ1-2 | . | . | TRBV29-1 | TGCAGCGTTGGCTCTGACATAGGCTACACCTTC | CSVGSDIGYTF
TRBJ1-5 | TRBD1 | few | TRBV18 | TGTGCCAGCCTAGGGACAGGGTCAGGGCCCCAGCATTTT | CASLGTGSGPQHF
TRBJ1-4 | . | . | TRBV18 | TGTGCCAGCTCACCGGGACAAATTAATGAAAAACTGTTTTTT | CASSPGQINEKLFF
TRBJ1-6 | . | . | TRBV7-9 | TGTGCCAGCGGTTTCGGGACTTCTGATTCACCCCTCCACTTT | CASGFGTSDSPLHF
TRBJ2-7 | . | . | TRBV27 | TGTGCCAGCAGTTTCCGCCAGACAGGTCTCGAGCAGTACTTC | CASSFRQTGLEQYF
TRBJ2-7 | . | once | TRBV15 | TGTGCCACCAGCAGAGAGAACCCAGGGAAAACCTACGAGCAGTACTTC | CATSRENPGKTYEQYF
TRBJ1-3 | . | . | TRBV7-9 | TGTGCCAGCAGCTTAGAGACAGGAGGAAACACCATATATTTT | CASSLETGGNTIYF
TRBJ1-1 | . | . | TRBV5-8 | TGTGCCAGCAGCTGGGGAGACAGGTACACTGAAGCTTTCTTT | CASSWGDRYTEAFF
TRBJ2-3 | . | . | TRBV30 | TGTGCCTGGAGTTCGGGACTGCAGGCCACAGATACGCAGTATTTT | CAWSSGLQATDTQYF
TRBJ1-2 | . | . | TRBV14 | TGTGCCAGCAGCCAAGTTGGAGGACGGCCCGGGGACTATGGCTACACCTTC | CASSQVGGRPGDYGYTF
TRBJ1-2 | . | . | TRBV3-1/TRBV3-2 | TGTGCCAGCAGCCAATCAGAGGGAAATCGGAATGGCTACACCTTC | CASSQSEGNRNGYTF